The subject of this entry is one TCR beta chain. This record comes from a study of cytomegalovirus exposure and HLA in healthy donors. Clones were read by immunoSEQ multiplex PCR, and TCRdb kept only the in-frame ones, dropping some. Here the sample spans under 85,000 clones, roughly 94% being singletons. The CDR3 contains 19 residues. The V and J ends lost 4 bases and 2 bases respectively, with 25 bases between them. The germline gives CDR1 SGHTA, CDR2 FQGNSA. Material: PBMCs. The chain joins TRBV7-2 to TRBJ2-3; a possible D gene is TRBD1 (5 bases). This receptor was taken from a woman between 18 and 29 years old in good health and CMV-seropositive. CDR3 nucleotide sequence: TGTGCCAGCAGCTCCTATAACTTTAGAAGGGGCCAGGACACAGATACGCAGTATTTT. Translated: CASSSYNFRRGQDTDTQYF.